A selection of T cell receptor beta chains follows, all from one sample in a study of blood T cells in healthy people across ages. MiXCR was run by TCRdb on the 5' RACE reads, yielding one entry per CDR3 protein. The data contain approximately 1.5 million distinct CDR3 sequences, approximately 32% of them singletons. Sample: blood. The receptors come from a woman in her twenties or thirties in good health. CDR3s include the opening cysteine and the closing phenylalanine or tryptophan. Rows give clone size only sometimes, using once, few, many, or a class for an expanded clone.

clone size	V gene	J gene	CDR3 protein
-	TRBV5-1	TRBJ2-4	CASSWDSGEAKNIQYF
few	TRBV28	-	CASRTTSPFYEQYF
-	TRBV20-1	TRBJ2-3	CSARGTGQADTQYF
few	TRBV7-9	TRBJ2-5	CASSFAGGGQETQYF
few	TRBV20-1	TRBJ1-5	CSAPIGPRQPQHF
many	TRBV10-3	TRBJ2-7	CAIAEAYEQYF
-	TRBV29-1	TRBJ2-2	CSVRFQFLGELFF
-	TRBV5-1	TRBJ2-3	CASSRTGARTSTDTRYF
-	TRBV3-1	TRBJ2-5	CASSQRDYQGTQYF
-	TRBV30	TRBJ2-7	CAWSPPGFRYEQYF
-	TRBV29-1	TRBJ1-2	CSVEKSSVSCGYTF
-	TRBV5-1	TRBJ2-6	CASRPAAVSGANVLTF
-	TRBV27	TRBJ2-1	CASSLWRELGDEQFF
-	TRBV7-2	TRBJ2-2	CASSLVVAGTGELFF
-	TRBV6-5	TRBJ2-2	CASSLNAGTSQNTGELFF
-	TRBV27	TRBJ2-1	CASSTKPRTGSSYNEQFF
few	TRBV7-9	TRBJ1-4	CASSLPTGLGEKLFF
few	TRBV25-1	TRBJ2-7	CASSEPGGHYEQYF
few	TRBV29-1	TRBJ1-4	CSVEYRDNEKLFF
-	TRBV10-2	TRBJ2-5	CASSATRGETQYF
-	TRBV7-2	TRBJ2-1	CASSYLLGGYNEQFF
-	TRBV5-1	TRBJ2-1	CASRRREGNEQFF
-	TRBV3-1	TRBJ1-2	CASSQEGLALSYGYTF
-	TRBV28	TRBJ2-2	CASSWGGGNTGELFF
-	TRBV27	TRBJ2-7	CASSLSAGHTYEQYF
-	TRBV11-1	TRBJ2-7	CASSHDSYEQDF
few	TRBV10-3	TRBJ2-7	CAISESGREVEYF
-	TRBV7-8	TRBJ1-1	CASIYGRLNTEAFF
-	TRBV10-1	TRBJ2-7	CASSESGVVSFPEQYF
few	TRBV5-1	TRBJ2-3	CASSLGLAVGDTQYF
-	TRBV2	TRBJ2-5	CASSDAEGANLYATQYF
-	TRBV30	TRBJ2-1	CAWSEGLLEYNEQFF
-	TRBV4-1	TRBJ1-2	CASSQEPYPGQLGYTF
-	TRBV2	TRBJ2-5	CASSRASGGTQYF
few	TRBV29-1	TRBJ1-5	CSALEAAELNNQPQHF
-	TRBV28	TRBJ2-1	CASNSGLANTVEQFF
-	TRBV2	TRBJ2-7	CASRVDRACEQYF
-	TRBV6-6	TRBJ2-7	CASSWASGQGYEQYF